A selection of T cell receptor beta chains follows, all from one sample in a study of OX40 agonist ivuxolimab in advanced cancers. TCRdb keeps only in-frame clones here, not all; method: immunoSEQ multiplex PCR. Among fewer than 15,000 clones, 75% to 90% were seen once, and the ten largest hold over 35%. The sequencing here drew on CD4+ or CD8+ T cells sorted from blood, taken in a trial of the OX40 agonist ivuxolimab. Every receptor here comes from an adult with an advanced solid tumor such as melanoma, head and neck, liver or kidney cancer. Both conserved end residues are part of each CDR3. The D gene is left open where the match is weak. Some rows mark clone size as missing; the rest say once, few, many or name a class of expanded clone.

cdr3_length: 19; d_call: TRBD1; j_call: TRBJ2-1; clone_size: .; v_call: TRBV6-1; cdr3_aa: CASSGRQGALSGVNNEQFF; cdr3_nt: TGTGCCAGCAGTGGACGTCAGGGGGCGCTTAGCGGAGTGAACAATGAGCAGTTCTTC
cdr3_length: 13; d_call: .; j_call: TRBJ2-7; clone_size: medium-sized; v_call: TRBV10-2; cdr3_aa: CASSSALSYEQYF; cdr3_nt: TGCGCCAGCAGTAGCGCTCTCTCCTACGAGCAGTACTTC
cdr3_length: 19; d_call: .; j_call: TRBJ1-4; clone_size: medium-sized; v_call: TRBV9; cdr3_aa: CASSVGGYSNPEGIEKLFF; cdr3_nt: TGTGCCAGCAGCGTAGGGGGCTATTCGAATCCCGAGGGGATTGAAAAACTGTTTTTT
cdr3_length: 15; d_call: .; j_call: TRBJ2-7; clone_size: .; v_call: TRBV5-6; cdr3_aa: CASSWGPGEASEQYF; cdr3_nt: TGTGCCAGCAGCTGGGGGCCAGGGGAGGCCTCCGAGCAGTACTTC
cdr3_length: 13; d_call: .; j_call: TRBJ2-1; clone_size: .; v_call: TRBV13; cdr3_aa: CASSLDRWNEQFF; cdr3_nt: TGTGCCAGCAGCTTAGACCGTTGGAATGAGCAGTTCTTC
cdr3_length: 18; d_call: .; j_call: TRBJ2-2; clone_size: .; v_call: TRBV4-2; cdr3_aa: CASSQETAGYANTGELFF; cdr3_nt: TGTGCCAGCAGCCAAGAGACGGCTGGATACGCGAACACCGGGGAGCTGTTTTTT
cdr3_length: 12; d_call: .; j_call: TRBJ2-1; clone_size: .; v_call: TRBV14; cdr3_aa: CASSLEGGEQFF; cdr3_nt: TGTGCCAGCAGCCTGGAAGGGGGTGAGCAGTTCTTC
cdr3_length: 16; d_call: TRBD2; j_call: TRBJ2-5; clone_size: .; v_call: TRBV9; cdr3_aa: CASSVPTSGGTETQYF; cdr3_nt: TGTGCCAGCAGCGTGCCGACTAGCGGGGGGACGGAGACCCAGTACTTC
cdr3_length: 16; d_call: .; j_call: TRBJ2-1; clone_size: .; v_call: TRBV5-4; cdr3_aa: CASSLGTTSSYNEQFF; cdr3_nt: TGTGCCAGCAGCTTAGGGACAACGAGCTCCTACAATGAGCAGTTCTTC
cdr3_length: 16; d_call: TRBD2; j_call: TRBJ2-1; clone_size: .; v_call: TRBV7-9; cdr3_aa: CASSLPTSGGLRSQFF; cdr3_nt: TGTGCCAGCAGCCTTCCGACTAGCGGGGGGCTACGATCCCAGTTCTTC
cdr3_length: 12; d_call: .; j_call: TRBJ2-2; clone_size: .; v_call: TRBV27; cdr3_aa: CASRAGFGELFF; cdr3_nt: TGTGCCAGCAGGGCGGGTTTCGGGGAGCTGTTTTTT
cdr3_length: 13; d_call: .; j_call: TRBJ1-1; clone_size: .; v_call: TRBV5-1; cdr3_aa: CASSLGGAREAFF; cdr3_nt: TGCGCCAGCAGCTTGGGAGGGGCCAGGGAAGCTTTCTTT
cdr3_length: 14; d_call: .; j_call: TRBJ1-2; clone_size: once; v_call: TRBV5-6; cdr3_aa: CASRGGQMGYGYTF; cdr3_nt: TGTGCCAGCCGGGGGGGGCAGATGGGCTATGGCTACACCTTC
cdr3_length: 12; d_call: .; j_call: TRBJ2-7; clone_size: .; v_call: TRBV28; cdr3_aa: CASSLSSGEQYF; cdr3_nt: TGTGCCAGCAGTCTTTCCAGCGGCGAGCAGTACTTC
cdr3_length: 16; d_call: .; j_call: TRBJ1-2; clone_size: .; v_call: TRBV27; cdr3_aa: CASSLFGGGRGYGYTF; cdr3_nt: TGTGCCAGCAGTTTATTCGGGGGCGGCAGGGGATATGGCTACACCTTC
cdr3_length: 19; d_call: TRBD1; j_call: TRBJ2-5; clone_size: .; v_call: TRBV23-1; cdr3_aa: CASSQNLPPGQGAHRAQYF; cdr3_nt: TGCGCCAGCAGTCAAAATCTGCCCCCGGGACAGGGTGCCCACCGGGCCCAGTACTTC
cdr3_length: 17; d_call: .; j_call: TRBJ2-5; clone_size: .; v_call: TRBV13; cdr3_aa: CASSPSRGGPEVETQYF; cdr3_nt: TGTGCCAGCAGCCCGAGTAGGGGGGGCCCGGAGGTGGAGACCCAGTACTTC
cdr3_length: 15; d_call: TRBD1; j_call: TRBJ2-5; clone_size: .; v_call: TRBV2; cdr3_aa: CASRRDRGRDETQYF; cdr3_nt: TGTGCCAGCAGAAGGGACAGGGGGCGAGATGAGACCCAGTACTTC
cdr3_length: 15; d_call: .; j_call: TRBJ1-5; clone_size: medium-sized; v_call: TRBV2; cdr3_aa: CASSEDGWSNQPQHF; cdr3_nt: TGTGCCAGCAGTGAAGACGGTTGGAGCAATCAGCCCCAGCATTTT
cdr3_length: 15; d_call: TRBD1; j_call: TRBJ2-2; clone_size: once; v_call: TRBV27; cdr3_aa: CASSPRTGNTGELFF; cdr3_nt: TGTGCCAGCAGTCCCCGGACAGGGAACACCGGGGAGCTGTTTTTT
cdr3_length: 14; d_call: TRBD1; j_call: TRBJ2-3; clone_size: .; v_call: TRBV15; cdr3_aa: CATRDRGGTDTQYF; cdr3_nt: TGTGCCACGAGGGACAGGGGTGGCACAGATACGCAGTATTTT
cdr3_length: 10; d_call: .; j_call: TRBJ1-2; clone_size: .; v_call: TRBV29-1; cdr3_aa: CSVGRGNYTF; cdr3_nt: TGCAGCGTTGGCAGGGGAAACTACACCTTC
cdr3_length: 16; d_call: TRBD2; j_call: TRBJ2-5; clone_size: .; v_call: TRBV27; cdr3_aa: CASSLFGGGYQETQYF; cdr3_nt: TGTGCCAGCAGTTTATTCGGGGGGGGGTACCAAGAGACCCAGTACTTC
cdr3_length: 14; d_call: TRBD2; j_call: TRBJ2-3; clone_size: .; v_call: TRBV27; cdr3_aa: CASSWGGPGDTQYF; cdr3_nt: TGTGCCAGCAGTTGGGGAGGGCCAGGGGATACGCAGTATTTT
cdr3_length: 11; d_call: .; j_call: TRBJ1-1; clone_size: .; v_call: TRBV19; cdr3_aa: CATKLGEEAFF; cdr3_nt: TGTGCCACCAAATTGGGGGAGGAAGCTTTCTTT
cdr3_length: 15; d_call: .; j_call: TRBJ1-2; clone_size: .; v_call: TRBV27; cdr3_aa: CASSPLEARNYGYTF; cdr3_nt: TGTGCCAGCAGTCCTTTAGAGGCAAGAAACTATGGCTACACCTTC
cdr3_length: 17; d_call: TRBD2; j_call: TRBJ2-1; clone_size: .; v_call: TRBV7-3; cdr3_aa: CASSPGTSGEGYNEQFF; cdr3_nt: TGTGCCAGCAGCCCAGGGACTAGCGGGGAGGGGTACAATGAGCAGTTCTTC
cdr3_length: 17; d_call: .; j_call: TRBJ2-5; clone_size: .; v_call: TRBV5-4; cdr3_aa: CASSPTRERYTKETQYF; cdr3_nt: TGTGCCAGCAGCCCGACTCGGGAGCGTTATACGAAAGAGACCCAGTACTTC
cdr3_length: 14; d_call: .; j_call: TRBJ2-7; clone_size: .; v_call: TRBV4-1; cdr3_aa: CASSQVAGSYEQYF; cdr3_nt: TGCGCCAGCAGCCAAGTGGCAGGGTCCTACGAGCAGTACTTC
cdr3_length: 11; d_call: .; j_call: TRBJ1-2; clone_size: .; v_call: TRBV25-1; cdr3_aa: CASSESGGYTF; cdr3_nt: TGTGCCAGCAGTGAATCAGGTGGCTACACCTTC
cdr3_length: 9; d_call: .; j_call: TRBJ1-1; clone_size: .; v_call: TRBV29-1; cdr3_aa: CSVDGEAFF; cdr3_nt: TGCAGCGTTGACGGTGAAGCTTTCTTT
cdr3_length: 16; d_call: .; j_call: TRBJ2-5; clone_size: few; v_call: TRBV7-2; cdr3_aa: CASSLPTTGFQETQYF; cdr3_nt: TGTGCCAGCAGCCTTCCCACGACAGGATTCCAAGAGACCCAGTACTTC
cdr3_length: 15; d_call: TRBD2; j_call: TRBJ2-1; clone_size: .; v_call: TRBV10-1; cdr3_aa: CASSDPGLAGDEQFF; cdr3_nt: TGCGCCAGCAGTGACCCGGGACTAGCGGGGGATGAGCAGTTCTTC
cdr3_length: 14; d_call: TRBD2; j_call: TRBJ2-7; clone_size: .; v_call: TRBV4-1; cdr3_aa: CASSQPGLADEQYF; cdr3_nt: TGCGCCAGCAGCCAACCGGGACTAGCGGACGAGCAGTACTTC
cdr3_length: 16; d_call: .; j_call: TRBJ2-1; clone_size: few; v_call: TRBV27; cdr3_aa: CASSSTSGVSDNEQFF; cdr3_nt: TGTGCCAGCAGTTCTACTTCCGGGGTATCGGACAATGAGCAGTTCTTC
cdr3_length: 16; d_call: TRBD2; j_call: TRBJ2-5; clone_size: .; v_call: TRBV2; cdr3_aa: CASSPPGLAGRETQYF; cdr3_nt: TGTGCCAGCAGTCCGCCGGGACTAGCGGGAAGGGAGACCCAGTACTTC
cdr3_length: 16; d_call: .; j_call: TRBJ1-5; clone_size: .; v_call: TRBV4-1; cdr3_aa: CASSQDDSGLDQPQHF; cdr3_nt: TGCGCCAGCAGCCAAGATGATTCCGGACTGGATCAGCCCCAGCATTTT
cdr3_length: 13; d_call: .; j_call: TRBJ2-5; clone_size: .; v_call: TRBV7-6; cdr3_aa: CASSLARGETQYF; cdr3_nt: TGTGCCAGCAGCTTAGCCAGGGGAGAGACCCAGTACTTC
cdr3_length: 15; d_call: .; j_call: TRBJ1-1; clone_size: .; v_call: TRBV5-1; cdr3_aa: CASSLETDLNTEAFF; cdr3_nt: TGCGCCAGCAGCTTGGAGACAGACCTGAACACTGAAGCTTTCTTT
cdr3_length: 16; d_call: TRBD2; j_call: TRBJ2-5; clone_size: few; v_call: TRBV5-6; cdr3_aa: CASSSLGTSGEETQYF; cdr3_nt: TGTGCCAGCAGCTCTCTCGGGACTAGCGGAGAAGAGACCCAGTACTTC
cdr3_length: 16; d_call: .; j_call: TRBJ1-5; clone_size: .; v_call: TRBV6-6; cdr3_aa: CASSYETGGEDQPQHF; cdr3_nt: TGTGCCAGCAGTTACGAAACAGGTGGGGAGGATCAGCCCCAGCATTTT
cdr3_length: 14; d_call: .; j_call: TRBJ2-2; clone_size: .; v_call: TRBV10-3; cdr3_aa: CAISGRAGTGELFF; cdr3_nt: TGTGCCATCAGCGGCCGGGCGGGGACCGGGGAGCTGTTTTTT
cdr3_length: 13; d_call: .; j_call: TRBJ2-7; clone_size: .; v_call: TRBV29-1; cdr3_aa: CSVIRDGTYEQYF; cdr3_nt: TGCAGCGTAATCCGGGACGGAACCTACGAGCAGTACTTC
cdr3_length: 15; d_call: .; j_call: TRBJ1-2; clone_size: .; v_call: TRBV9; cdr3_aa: CASSVGADSNYGYTF; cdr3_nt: TGTGCCAGCAGCGTAGGGGCAGATTCTAACTATGGCTACACCTTC
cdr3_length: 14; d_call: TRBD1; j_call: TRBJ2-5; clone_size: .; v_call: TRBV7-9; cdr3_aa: CASSQTGRQETQYF; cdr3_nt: TGTGCCAGCAGCCAGACAGGGCGCCAAGAGACCCAGTACTTC
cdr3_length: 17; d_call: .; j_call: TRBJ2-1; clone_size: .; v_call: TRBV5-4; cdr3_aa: CASSLGATSRKGDEQFF; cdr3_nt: TGTGCCAGCAGCTTGGGAGCGACTAGCCGGAAGGGGGACGAGCAGTTCTTC
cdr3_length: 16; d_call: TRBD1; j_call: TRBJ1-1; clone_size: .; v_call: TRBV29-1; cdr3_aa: CSVHGQDEMKGTEAFF; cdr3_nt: TGCAGCGTCCATGGACAGGATGAGATGAAGGGCACTGAAGCTTTCTTT
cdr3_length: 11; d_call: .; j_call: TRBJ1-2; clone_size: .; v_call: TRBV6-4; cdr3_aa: CATRGGLGYTF; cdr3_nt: TGTGCCACCCGGGGGGGGCTTGGCTACACCTTC
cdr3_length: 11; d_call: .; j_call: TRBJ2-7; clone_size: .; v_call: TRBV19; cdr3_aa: CASRNGYEQYF; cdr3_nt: TGTGCCAGTAGGAACGGCTACGAGCAGTACTTC
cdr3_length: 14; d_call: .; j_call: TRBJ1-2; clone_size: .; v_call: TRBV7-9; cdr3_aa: CASSLGSGSDGYTF; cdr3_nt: TGTGCCAGCAGCTTGGGCAGTGGGAGTGATGGCTACACCTTC